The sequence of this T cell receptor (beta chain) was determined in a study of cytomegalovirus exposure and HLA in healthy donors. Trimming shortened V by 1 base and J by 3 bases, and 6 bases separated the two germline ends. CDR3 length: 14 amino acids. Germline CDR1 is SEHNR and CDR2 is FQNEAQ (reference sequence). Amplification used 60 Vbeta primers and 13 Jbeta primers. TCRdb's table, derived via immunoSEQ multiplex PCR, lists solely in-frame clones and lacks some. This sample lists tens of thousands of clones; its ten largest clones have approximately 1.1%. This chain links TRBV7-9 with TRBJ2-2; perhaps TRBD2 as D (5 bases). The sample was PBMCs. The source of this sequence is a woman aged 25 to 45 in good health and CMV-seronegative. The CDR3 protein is CASSLDGDTGELFF. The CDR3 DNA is TGTGCCAGCAGCTTAGACGGGGACACCGGGGAGCTGTTTTTT.